This is a list of T cell receptor beta chains from one sample in a study of blood T cell repertoires in COVID-19. Clones were sequenced by immunoSEQ multiplex PCR, and TCRdb holds only the in-frame ones, with some missing. Found here are some 120,000 clones, about four fifths of them singletons; the top ten hold more than 10%. Sequenced sample: peripheral blood. Receptor source: a human donor in a cohort sampled during active COVID-19. Both conserved end residues are part of each CDR3. The D gene is left open where the match is weak. The size of a clone is reported for some rows only, either as once, few or many, or as a class for expanded clones.

J gene: TRBJ1-3
V gene: TRBV9
clone size: -
D gene: TRBD1
CDR3 DNA: TGTGCCAGCAGCCAAGGGACAGGGGGAAACACCATATATTTT
CDR3 protein: CASSQGTGGNTIYF

J gene: TRBJ1-6
V gene: TRBV5-1
clone size: few
D gene: -
CDR3 DNA: TGCGCCAGCAGCTTAGATGGACGGGGGTTGAATTCACCCCTCCACTTT
CDR3 protein: CASSLDGRGLNSPLHF

J gene: TRBJ1-6
V gene: TRBV5-6
clone size: -
D gene: TRBD1
CDR3 DNA: TGTGCCAGCAGCAGGGACAGGATTAATTCACCCCTCCACTTT
CDR3 protein: CASSRDRINSPLHF

J gene: TRBJ2-3
V gene: TRBV5-6
clone size: once
D gene: TRBD2
CDR3 DNA: TGTGCCAGCTTGCTCGCGGGGGGGAGCACAGATACGCAGTATTTT
CDR3 protein: CASLLAGGSTDTQYF

J gene: TRBJ2-7
V gene: TRBV4-1
clone size: -
D gene: TRBD1
CDR3 DNA: TGCGCCAGCAGCCAAGTATGGACAGGGGGCTACGAGCAGTACTTC
CDR3 protein: CASSQVWTGGYEQYF

J gene: TRBJ2-1
V gene: TRBV9
clone size: -
D gene: TRBD2
CDR3 DNA: TGTGCCAGCAGCGTAGTTGGTAGCGGGGGCCCATGGGAGCAGTTCTTC
CDR3 protein: CASSVVGSGGPWEQFF

J gene: TRBJ2-7
V gene: TRBV5-1
clone size: once
D gene: -
CDR3 DNA: TGCGCCAGCAGCTTAGATGGGCCCGAGCAGTACTTC
CDR3 protein: CASSLDGPEQYF

J gene: TRBJ1-2
V gene: TRBV19
clone size: -
D gene: TRBD1
CDR3 DNA: TGTGCCAGTAGTCTCCGGGACAGAGGCTACACCTTC
CDR3 protein: CASSLRDRGYTF

J gene: TRBJ2-1
V gene: TRBV30
clone size: -
D gene: -
CDR3 DNA: TGTGCCTGGAACGGGGGACTCTCCTACAATGAGCAGTTCTTC
CDR3 protein: CAWNGGLSYNEQFF

J gene: TRBJ2-7
V gene: TRBV5-5
clone size: -
D gene: -
CDR3 DNA: TGTGCCAGCAGCTTGGGTGAAGGAGCCTACGAGCAGTACTTC
CDR3 protein: CASSLGEGAYEQYF

J gene: TRBJ1-5
V gene: TRBV6-5
clone size: -
D gene: TRBD1
CDR3 DNA: TGTGCCAGCCTCAGGACAGGGGGGACTAATCAGCCCCAGCATTTT
CDR3 protein: CASLRTGGTNQPQHF

J gene: TRBJ1-1
V gene: TRBV29-1
clone size: -
D gene: -
CDR3 DNA: TGCAGCGTGAGTCCCCGGTTGAACACTGAAGCTTTCTTT
CDR3 protein: CSVSPRLNTEAFF

J gene: TRBJ2-3
V gene: TRBV4-2
clone size: -
D gene: TRBD2
CDR3 DNA: TGTGCCAGCAGCCAGGCTACTAGCGGAGTATTTCATACGCAGTATTTT
CDR3 protein: CASSQATSGVFHTQYF

J gene: TRBJ2-1
V gene: TRBV9
clone size: -
D gene: TRBD2
CDR3 DNA: TGTGCCAGCAGCGTAGGGCCTAGCGGGGAGTACAATGAGCAGTTCTTC
CDR3 protein: CASSVGPSGEYNEQFF

J gene: TRBJ2-7
V gene: TRBV7-2
clone size: -
D gene: -
CDR3 DNA: TGTGCCAGCAGCCCCCTGTCCTACGAGCAGTACTTC
CDR3 protein: CASSPLSYEQYF

J gene: TRBJ2-1
V gene: TRBV6-5
clone size: -
D gene: -
CDR3 DNA: TGTGCCAGCACGTTTGGCGGGGGCATGTCCAATGAGCAGTTCTTC
CDR3 protein: CASTFGGGMSNEQFF

J gene: TRBJ2-1
V gene: TRBV5-1
clone size: -
D gene: TRBD2
CDR3 DNA: TGCGCCAGCAGCCCTCGCTCCTCTAGCGGCGTCGGCTATAATGAGCAGTTCTTC
CDR3 protein: CASSPRSSSGVGYNEQFF

J gene: TRBJ2-7
V gene: TRBV11-2
clone size: -
D gene: -
CDR3 DNA: TGTGCCAGCACTCAGAGTAAAGGGAGTATCTCCTACGAGCAGTACTTC
CDR3 protein: CASTQSKGSISYEQYF

J gene: TRBJ2-1
V gene: TRBV10-3
clone size: -
D gene: TRBD1
CDR3 DNA: TGTGCCATCGGAGACTTCGGACAGGGGGACTACAATGAGCAGTTCTTC
CDR3 protein: CAIGDFGQGDYNEQFF

J gene: TRBJ2-7
V gene: TRBV20-1
clone size: -
D gene: TRBD2
CDR3 DNA: TGCAGTGCTAGTGCGGGGGTAACCTACGAGCAGTACTTC
CDR3 protein: CSASAGVTYEQYF

J gene: TRBJ2-7
V gene: TRBV15
clone size: -
D gene: -
CDR3 DNA: TGTGCCACCAGCGCCAGCGGTAGGGGGTCGTACGAGCAGTACTTC
CDR3 protein: CATSASGRGSYEQYF

J gene: TRBJ2-1
V gene: TRBV19
clone size: few
D gene: TRBD2
CDR3 DNA: TGTGCCAGTAGTATCCCCGGACTAGCGGGGGACTACAATGAGCAGTTCTTC
CDR3 protein: CASSIPGLAGDYNEQFF

J gene: TRBJ1-6
V gene: TRBV3-1/TRBV3-2
clone size: -
D gene: -
CDR3 DNA: TGTGCCAGCAGCCAAGCAGGGGCTGTAGGGAATTCACCCCTCCACTTT
CDR3 protein: CASSQAGAVGNSPLHF

J gene: TRBJ1-1
V gene: TRBV28
clone size: -
D gene: -
CDR3 DNA: TGTGCCAGCAGTTCGACGGTGGTAGCAGAAGCTTTCTTT
CDR3 protein: CASSSTVVAEAFF

J gene: TRBJ1-2
V gene: TRBV18
clone size: once
D gene: -
CDR3 DNA: TGTGCCAGCTCACCCGAGGCGTTGGTCAACTATGGCTACACCTTC
CDR3 protein: CASSPEALVNYGYTF

J gene: TRBJ2-2
V gene: TRBV5-1
clone size: once
D gene: TRBD2
CDR3 DNA: TGCGCCAGCAGCTTCGGCCCCAGCGGGGGGGCCGATGGGGAGCTGTTTTTT
CDR3 protein: CASSFGPSGGADGELFF

J gene: TRBJ2-7
V gene: TRBV6-2/TRBV6-3
clone size: -
D gene: -
CDR3 DNA: TGTGCCAGCAGTCTCGACCTAATAAGACGCGGCGAGCAGTACTTC
CDR3 protein: CASSLDLIRRGEQYF

J gene: TRBJ1-5
V gene: TRBV6-6
clone size: -
D gene: -
CDR3 DNA: TGTGCCAGCAGTTACGTAAAGGCGGGTGCTAATCAGCCCCAGCATTTT
CDR3 protein: CASSYVKAGANQPQHF

J gene: TRBJ2-3
V gene: TRBV5-1
clone size: -
D gene: TRBD1
CDR3 DNA: TGCGCCAGCAGCTTGGAGGGCAGGGGGAAAGATACGCAGTATTTT
CDR3 protein: CASSLEGRGKDTQYF

J gene: TRBJ1-1
V gene: TRBV27
clone size: few
D gene: TRBD1
CDR3 DNA: TGTGCCAGCAGTTTGGGAGTGGCAGGGGGTGAAGCTTTCTTT
CDR3 protein: CASSLGVAGGEAFF

J gene: TRBJ1-6
V gene: TRBV7-3
clone size: -
D gene: -
CDR3 DNA: TGTGCCAGCAGCCGCGGGACGGATAATTCACCCCTCCACTTT
CDR3 protein: CASSRGTDNSPLHF

J gene: TRBJ1-6
V gene: TRBV30
clone size: -
D gene: -
CDR3 DNA: TGTGCCTGGAGTGGGCAGGCTTTGACACCCCTCCACTTT
CDR3 protein: CAWSGQALTPLHF

J gene: TRBJ2-7
V gene: TRBV6-4
clone size: -
D gene: -
CDR3 DNA: TGTGCCAGCAGTGATGAGGGAACCCACGAGCAGTACTTC
CDR3 protein: CASSDEGTHEQYF

J gene: TRBJ2-5
V gene: TRBV4-1
clone size: -
D gene: -
CDR3 DNA: TGCGCCAGCAGCCGGGCGACAGAAGAGACCCAGTACTTC
CDR3 protein: CASSRATEETQYF

J gene: TRBJ2-3
V gene: TRBV30
clone size: -
D gene: TRBD1
CDR3 DNA: TGTGCCTGGGAAAGGGGGCTGGGAACAGATACGCAGTATTTT
CDR3 protein: CAWERGLGTDTQYF

J gene: TRBJ1-4
V gene: TRBV19
clone size: -
D gene: -
CDR3 DNA: TGTGCCAGTAGTAACCAGGGCGGAAGTGAAAAACTGTTTTTT
CDR3 protein: CASSNQGGSEKLFF

J gene: TRBJ2-4
V gene: TRBV10-1
clone size: -
D gene: -
CDR3 DNA: TGCGCCAGCAGTGAGCGCGGGTCCAAAAACATTCAGTACTTC
CDR3 protein: CASSERGSKNIQYF

J gene: TRBJ2-7
V gene: TRBV18
clone size: -
D gene: TRBD1
CDR3 DNA: TGTGCCAGCTCACCCTTTTTACAGGGGGCATCCTACGAGCAGTACTTC
CDR3 protein: CASSPFLQGASYEQYF

J gene: TRBJ1-5
V gene: TRBV2
clone size: few
D gene: -
CDR3 DNA: TGTGCCAGCAGGGCCGGGGGGACCAATCAGCCCCAGCATTTT
CDR3 protein: CASRAGGTNQPQHF

J gene: TRBJ1-1
V gene: TRBV3-1/TRBV3-2
clone size: -
D gene: TRBD1
CDR3 DNA: TGTGCCAGCAGCTCACGGACAGGCGGAGCTTTCTTT
CDR3 protein: CASSSRTGGAFF

J gene: TRBJ2-5
V gene: TRBV5-4
clone size: few
D gene: TRBD1
CDR3 DNA: TGTGCCAGCAGCGCCTCGGGACAGGAGACCCAGTACTTC
CDR3 protein: CASSASGQETQYF

J gene: TRBJ2-7
V gene: TRBV6-5
clone size: -
D gene: TRBD2
CDR3 DNA: TGTGCCAGCAGTTACGGGACTAGCGGAATATACGAGCAGTACTTC
CDR3 protein: CASSYGTSGIYEQYF